The 2 T cell receptor beta chains below all came from one sample that was sequenced in a study of T cell responses to AZD1222 COVID-19 vaccine. Only in-frame clones appear in the TCRdb table, and some are missing; sequencing was by immunoSEQ multiplex PCR. The sample lists under 130,000 clones; around 91% were seen once. The input for sequencing was peripheral blood, taken on day 0 of AZD1222 vaccination. The receptors shown here come from an adult in good health.

This chain's CDR3 is CASSPGRTSEQYF. The CDR3 DNA reads as TGTGCCAGCAGCCCAGGACGAACCTCCGAGCAGTACTTC. The V and J genes are TRBV5-4 and TRBJ2-7; no definite D call. This CDR3 contains 13 residues. Trimming removed 4 bases at V and 6 bases at J, with 14 bases between. Germline lookup yields CDR1 SGHNT and CDR2 YYREEE (reference sequence).

The chain is built from TRBV28 and TRBJ1-6; D not certain. V lost 9 bases to trimming and J lost 1 base, with 7 bases between them. The CDR3 is 13 residues long. The germline V gene has CDR1 MDHEN and CDR2 SYDVKM. DNA for the CDR3: TGTGCCAGTGGAAGATCCTATAATTCACCCCTCCACTTT. It specifies CASGRSYNSPLHF.